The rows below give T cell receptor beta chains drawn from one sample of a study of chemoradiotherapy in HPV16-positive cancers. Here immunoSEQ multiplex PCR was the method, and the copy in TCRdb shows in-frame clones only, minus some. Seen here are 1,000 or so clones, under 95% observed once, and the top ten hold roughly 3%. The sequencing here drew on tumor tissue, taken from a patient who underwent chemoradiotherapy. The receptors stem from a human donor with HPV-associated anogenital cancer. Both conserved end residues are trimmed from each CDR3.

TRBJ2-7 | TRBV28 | ASSSSGAGFSYEQY
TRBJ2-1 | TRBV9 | ASSGDRGLGNEQF
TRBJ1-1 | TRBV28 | ASNGNTNTEAF
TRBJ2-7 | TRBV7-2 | ASSLEFGTREQY
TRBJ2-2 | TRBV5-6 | ASSLGLNTGELF
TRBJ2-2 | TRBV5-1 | ASSTGTSAANTGELF
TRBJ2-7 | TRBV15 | ATSGQSYEQY
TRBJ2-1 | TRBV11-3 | ASSPGEGSREEQF
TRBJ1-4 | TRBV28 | ASTLGRTNEKLF
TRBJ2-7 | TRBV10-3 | AISESVSGRAYEQY
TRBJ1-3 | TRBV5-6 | ASSPPGQFPPGTIY
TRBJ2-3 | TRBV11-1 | ASSPSGTTSTDTQY
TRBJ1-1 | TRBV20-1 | SASPAEAF
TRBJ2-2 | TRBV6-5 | ASSQTSVPGELF
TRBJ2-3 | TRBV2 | GSSGGLAGVGDTQY
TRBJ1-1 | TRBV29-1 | SGKLWTEAF
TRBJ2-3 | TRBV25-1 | ASSGAGWDTQY
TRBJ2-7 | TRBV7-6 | ASSSTSGTGNYEQY
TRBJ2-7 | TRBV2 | ASNGAATYEQY
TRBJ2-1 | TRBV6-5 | ASSISGSSYNEQF
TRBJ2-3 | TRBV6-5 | ASRNRVTDTQY
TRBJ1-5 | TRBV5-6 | ASSRGRHNQPQH
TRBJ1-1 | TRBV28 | ASSLDRASTEAF
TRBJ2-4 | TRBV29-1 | SVPGGNIQY
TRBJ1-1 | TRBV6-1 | ASSEARGQGRSEAF